The 21 T cell receptor beta chains presented below share a single source sample, sequenced in a study of early T cells in non-severe SARS-CoV-2 infection. TCRdb redid the calling of the 5' RACE reads with MiXCR, one entry per CDR3 protein. Of 70,000 or so distinct CDR3 sequences listed, about 11% are singletons. Sequencing was performed on whole blood. The source of these receptors is an adult who was a healthcare worker with PCR-confirmed SARS-CoV-2 infection or an uninfected control (not recorded which).

This clonotype has just a few counts. The V call is TRBV28, the J call TRBJ2-3; D unclear. Looked up from germline, CDR1 is MDHEN and CDR2 is SYDVKM. The V gene lost 6 bases and the J gene lost 3 bases, with 10 bases spanning the gap. The CDR3 contains 13 residues. The CDR3 nucleotides are TGTGCCAGCAGCCAGCCGACAACAGATACGCAGTATTTT. Protein product: CASSQPTTDTQYF.

This clonotype was seen a handful of times. V is TRBV28 and J is TRBJ2-3; no definite D call. Trimming removed 5 bases from V and 4 bases from J, with 7 bases in between. CDR3 length: 12 amino acids. Germline lookup yields CDR1 MDHEN and CDR2 SYDVKM. CDR3 coding DNA: TGTGCCAGCAGTCCACACTCAGATACGCAGTATTTT. Residues: CASSPHSDTQYF.

The V gene is TRBV23-1, the J gene TRBJ1-1; D gene ambiguous. TRBV23-1 falls under the ORF class, with uncertain function. The CDR3 extends over 13 amino acids. The germline V and J ends were trimmed by 0 bases and 5 bases, with 7 bases remaining between them. The CDR3 DNA reads as TGCGCCAGCAGTCAATCGAGTCAGACTGAAGCTTTCTTT. This encodes CASSQSSQTEAFF.

The chain joins TRBV20-1 to TRBJ2-7; TRBD2 matches at 13 bases. This CDR3 region has 17 residues. The ends lost 1 base at V and 7 bases at J; junction bases unmatched: 13. The germline V gene encodes CDR1 DFQATT and CDR2 SNEGSKA (reference sequence). The CDR3 protein is CSARGTSGRAAEGEQYF. The CDR3 region has the DNA TGCAGTGCTAGAGGAACTAGCGGGAGGGCCGCCGAGGGAGAGCAGTACTTC.

This clonotype was found many times. The chain recombines TRBV5-1 with TRBJ1-5, with TRBD1 as a possible D gene (6 bases). CDR3 size: 13 residues. CDR1 SGHRS and CDR2 YFSETQ come from the germline V gene. The V and J ends lost 4 bases and 7 bases respectively, with 12 bases between them. The CDR3 DNA follows: TGCGCCAGCAGCCCACAGGGTGAACAGCCCCAGCATTTT. As protein: CASSPQGEQPQHF.

This clonotype was observed many times. This rearrangement joins TRBV11-1 to TRBJ2-7, with a possible D match to TRBD2 (5 bases). CDR3 length: 12 amino acids. V gave up 1 base and J gave up 5 bases, with 6 bases separating them. The germline V gene has CDR1 SGHAT and CDR2 FQDESV (reference sequence). CDR3: CASSLDGNEQYF. Written as DNA, the CDR3 is TGTGCCAGCAGCTTAGACGGGAACGAGCAGTACTTC.

V usage is TRBV9 and J usage is TRBJ2-3, with D possibly being TRBD2 (6 bases). This CDR3 has 15 residues. Per germline, CDR1 SGDLS and CDR2 YYNGEE. With 3 bases removed from V and 6 bases from J, the gap between germline ends came to 17 bases. The CDR3 bases are TGTGCCAGCAGCGGGAGGGCCGGTAACGGGGATACGCAGTATTTT. Its translation: CASSGRAGNGDTQYF.

The rearrangement uses TRBV18 and TRBJ2-5; unclear D gene. The germline V gene encodes CDR1 KGHSH and CDR2 LQKENI. CDR3 length equals 13 residues. V lost 3 bases and J 2 bases, leaving 7 bases between the germline ends. The CDR3 DNA is TGTGCCAGCTCACCCTACGGACAAGAGACCCAGTACTTC. Protein product: CASSPYGQETQYF. Filled out from reference TRBV18 and TRBJ2-5, the complete variable domain reads NAGVMQNPRHLVRRRGQEARLRCSPMKGHSHVYWYRQLPEEGLKFMVYLQKENIIDESGMPKERFSAEFPKEGPSILRIQQVVRGDSAAYFCASSPYGQETQYFGPGTRLLVL.

Points on this clonotype: Since no conserved phenylalanine or tryptophan closes the CDR3, a read error is the likely cause. This chain uses TRBV20-1 with TRBJ2-1; D uncertain. V was clipped by 6 bases and J by 5 bases, with 14 bases between them. The CDR3 runs 13 residues. The germline V gene encodes CDR1 DFQATT and CDR2 SNEGSKA (reference sequence). The CDR3 DNA sequence: TGCAGTGCGCGCCGTTTTGGGGACAATGAGCAGTTCTTA. Protein sequence: CSARRFGDNEQFL.

This clonotype has a handful of counts. This sequence joins TRBV6-6 and TRBJ2-1; TRBD2 matches 11 bases. The germline gives CDR1 MNHNY, CDR2 SVGAGI (reference sequence). The CDR3 loop spans 14 amino acids. V gave up 2 bases and J gave up 7 bases; unmatched junction bases: 1. The CDR3 DNA reads as TGTGCCAGCAGTTACAGGACTAGCGGGAATGAGCAGTTCTTC. It specifies CASSYRTSGNEQFF.

In its sample, this clonotype was seen a few times. The chain links TRBV12-3 or TRBV12-4 to TRBJ1-3; tentatively, D is TRBD1 (5 bases). V gave up 1 base and J gave up 4 bases, with 8 bases separating them. CDR3 length: 14 amino acids. Written as DNA, the CDR3 is TGTGCCAGCAGTTTAGGTCCAGGGGGAAACACCATATATTTT. Protein: CASSLGPGGNTIYF.

This clonotype was observed a few times. The chain links TRBV7-2 to TRBJ2-7; D call uncertain. This CDR3 is 14 amino acids long. Trimming left V 0 bases short and J 6 bases short, with 12 bases between. Germline V CDR1 and CDR2: SGHTA, FQGNSA. CDR3 loop: CASSLASILGEQYF. Here the CDR3 DNA reads TGTGCCAGCAGCTTAGCAAGCATCCTCGGCGAGCAGTACTTC.

This clonotype was recorded a few times. The J gene is TRBJ2-1, the V gene TRBV10-2; 7 nucleotides line up with TRBD2. The CDR3 contains 14 residues. V was pared by 6 bases and J by 2 bases, with 4 bases of the junction left unmatched. The germline gives CDR1 WSHSY, CDR2 SAAADI. The CDR3 loop is CASRGGSPYNEQFF. The DNA of the CDR3 is TGCGCCAGCAGGGGGGGGAGCCCCTACAATGAGCAGTTCTTC.

This clonotype was counted at least ten times. V usage is TRBV6-2 or TRBV6-3 and J usage is TRBJ2-7, with D maybe TRBD1 (6 bases). The CDR3 is 15 amino acids. Germline assignment: CDR1 MNHEY and CDR2 SVGEGT. V lost 2 bases, J lost 2 bases, and 13 bases lay in between. The CDR3 DNA reads as TGTGCCAGCAGTTACGCCGACAGGCCTGCCTACGAGCAGTACTTC. Protein sequence: CASSYADRPAYEQYF.

This clonotype was detected a few times. This sequence joins TRBV6-1 and TRBJ1-2; the D gene is possibly TRBD1 (5 bases). V gave up 7 bases and J gave up 6 bases, with 9 bases separating them. The CDR3 totals 11 residues. CDR1 is MNHNS and CDR2 is SASEGT in the germline V gene. Here the CDR3 reads CASNDRDGYTF. CDR3 DNA sequence: TGTGCCAGCAACGACAGAGATGGCTACACCTTC.

In this sample, this clonotype turned up many times. This chain links TRBV20-1 with TRBJ2-7, with D perhaps matching TRBD2 (5 bases). V was shortened by 3 bases and J by 2 bases, with 20 bases between the two germline ends. Germline CDR1 is DFQATT and CDR2 is SNEGSKA (reference sequence). The CDR3 has 16 amino acids. DNA of the CDR3: TGCAGTGCTAGCGCTCCATCGGGGATAGGAACCTACGAGCAGTACTTC. As protein: CSASAPSGIGTYEQYF.

This clonotype was counted a few times. The chain carries TRBV5-1 and TRBJ2-5; no clear D. The length of the CDR3 is 11 residues. Between the trimmed V and J ends, which lost 4 bases and 3 bases, there was a span of 4 bases. From germline, CDR1 is SGHRS and CDR2 YFSETQ. CDR3 nucleotides: TGCGCCAGCAGCGGTGAAGAGACCCAGTACTTC. It encodes CASSGEETQYF.

The V and J genes are TRBV21-1 and TRBJ2-7; the D call of TRBD1 is as the table states it, not checked on the DNA. TRBV21-1 is a documented pseudogene. This CDR3 spans 16 amino acids. The CDR3 here is CASSRNRDSSSYEQYF. The CDR3 DNA reads as TGTGCCAGCAGCCGCAACCGGGACAGCTCCTCCTACGAGCAGTACTTC.

The rearrangement joins TRBV21-1 to TRBJ1-2. TRBV21-1 is shown as a pseudogene. This CDR3 contains 17 residues. CDR3 residues: CASSATPSILGTIIRTF. The CDR3 DNA sequence: TGTGCCAGCAGCGCAACACCTTCGATCCTCGGAACGATCATACGCACCTTC.

The sample holds many counts of this clonotype. V and J are TRBV5-6 and TRBJ2-1, with 8 bases matching TRBD2. The germline V gene has CDR1 SGHDT and CDR2 YYEEEE. V was pared by 4 bases and J by 4 bases, with 10 bases of the junction left unmatched. There are 16 residues in the CDR3. Here the CDR3 DNA reads TGTGCCAGCAGCGGGGGCGACGGGAGGGATTACAATGAGCAGTTCTTC. The encoded protein is CASSGGDGRDYNEQFF. Looking up the rest from reference TRBV5-6 and TRBJ2-1 gives the full variable domain: DAGVTQSPTHLIKTRGQQVTLRCSPKSGHDTVSWYQQALGQGPQFIFQYYEEEERQRGNFPDRFSGHQFPNYSSELNVNALLLGDSALYLCASSGGDGRDYNEQFFGPGTRLTVL.

The gene calls are TRBV28 and TRBJ2-5; 8 positions match TRBD2. CDR1 and CDR2 from the germline V gene are MDHEN and SYDVKM. V lost 4 bases, J lost 5 bases, and 12 bases stayed unmatched. The CDR3 runs to 16 residues. CDR3 amino acids: CASSYRKRETGETQYF. The DNA for the CDR3 is TGTGCCAGCAGTTACAGGAAGCGGGAGACTGGGGAGACCCAGTACTTC. Combining the CDR3 with reference TRBV28 and TRBJ2-5 gives the whole variable domain DVKVTQSSRYLVKRTGEKVFLECVQDMDHENMFWYRQDPGLGLRLIYFSYDVKMKEKGDIPEGYSVSREKKERFSLILESASTNQTSMYLCASSYRKRETGETQYFGPGTRLLVL.